This TCR beta chain was sequenced for a study of technical replicates of blood from several donors. Clones were read by immunoSEQ multiplex PCR, and TCRdb kept only the in-frame ones, dropping some. This sample has approximately 73,000 clones, with 85% to 95% found just once. The sequence came from a human donor in good health. Sequencing was carried out using T cells isolated from PBMCs.

The CDR3 reads CASSPPEAFYGYTF. CDR3 coding DNA: TGTGCCAGCAGCCCCCCGGAGGCCTTCTATGGCTACACCTTC. This sequence joins TRBV5-5 and TRBJ1-2; D is unresolved. The germline V gene has CDR1 SGHKS and CDR2 YYEKEE (reference sequence). Trimming took off 4 bases at V and 4 bases at J, with 14 bases between the two ends. The CDR3 spans 14 residues.